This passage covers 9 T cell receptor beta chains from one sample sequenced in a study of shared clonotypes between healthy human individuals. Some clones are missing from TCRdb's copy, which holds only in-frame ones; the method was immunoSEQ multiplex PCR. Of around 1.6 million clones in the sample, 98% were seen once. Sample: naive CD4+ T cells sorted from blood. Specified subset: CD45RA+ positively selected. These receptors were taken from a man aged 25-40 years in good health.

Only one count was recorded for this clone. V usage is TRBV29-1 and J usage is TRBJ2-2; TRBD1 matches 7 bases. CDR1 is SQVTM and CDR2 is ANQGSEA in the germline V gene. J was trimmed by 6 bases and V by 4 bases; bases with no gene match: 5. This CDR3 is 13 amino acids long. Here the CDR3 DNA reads TGCAGCGTTGTGAAGGGGGCCCCCGGGGAGCTGTTTTTT. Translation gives CSVVKGAPGELFF.

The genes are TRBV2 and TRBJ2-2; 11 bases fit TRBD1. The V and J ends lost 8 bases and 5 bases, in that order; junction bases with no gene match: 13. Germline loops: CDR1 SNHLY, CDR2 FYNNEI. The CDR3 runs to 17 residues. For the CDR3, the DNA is TGTGCCAGCGGACAGGGGGCAGGCCCACCGAGGACCGGGGAGCTGTTTTTT. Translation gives CASGQGAGPPRTGELFF.

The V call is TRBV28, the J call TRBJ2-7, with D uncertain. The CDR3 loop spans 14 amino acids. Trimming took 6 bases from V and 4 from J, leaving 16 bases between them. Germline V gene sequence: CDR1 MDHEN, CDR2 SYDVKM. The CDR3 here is CASRNLSPVYEQYF. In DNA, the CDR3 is TGTGCCAGCAGGAACTTATCGCCCGTTTACGAGCAGTACTTC. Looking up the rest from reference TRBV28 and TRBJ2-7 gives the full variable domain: DVKVTQSSRYLVKRTGEKVFLECVQDMDHENMFWYRQDPGLGLRLIYFSYDVKMKEKGDIPEGYSVSREKKERFSLILESASTNQTSMYLCASRNLSPVYEQYFGPGTRLTVT.

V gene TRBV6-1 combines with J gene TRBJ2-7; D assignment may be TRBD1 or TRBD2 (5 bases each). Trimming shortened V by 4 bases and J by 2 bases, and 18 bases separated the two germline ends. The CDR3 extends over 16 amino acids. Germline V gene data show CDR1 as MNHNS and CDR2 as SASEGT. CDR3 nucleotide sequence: TGTGCCAGCAGTGGAGGGTGGCTTAGGGACCCCTACGAGCAGTACTTC. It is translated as CASSGGWLRDPYEQYF.

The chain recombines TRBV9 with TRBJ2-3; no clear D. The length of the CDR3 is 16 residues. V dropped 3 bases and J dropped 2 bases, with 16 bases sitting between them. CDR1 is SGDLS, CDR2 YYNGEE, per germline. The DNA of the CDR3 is TGTGCCAGCAGCGCTACACGGGTTCCCCACACAGATACGCAGTATTTT. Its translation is CASSATRVPHTDTQYF.

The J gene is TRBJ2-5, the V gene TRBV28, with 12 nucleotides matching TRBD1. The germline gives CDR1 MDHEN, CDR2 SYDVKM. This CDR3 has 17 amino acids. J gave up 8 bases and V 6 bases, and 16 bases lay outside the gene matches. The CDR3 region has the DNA TGTGCCAGCAGCCCGCACACAGCCGGGACAGGGGGCAGCACCCAGTACTTC. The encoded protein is CASSPHTAGTGGSTQYF. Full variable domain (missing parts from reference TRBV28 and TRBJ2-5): DVKVTQSSRYLVKRTGEKVFLECVQDMDHENMFWYRQDPGLGLRLIYFSYDVKMKEKGDIPEGYSVSREKKERFSLILESASTNQTSMYLCASSPHTAGTGGSTQYFGPGTRLLVL.

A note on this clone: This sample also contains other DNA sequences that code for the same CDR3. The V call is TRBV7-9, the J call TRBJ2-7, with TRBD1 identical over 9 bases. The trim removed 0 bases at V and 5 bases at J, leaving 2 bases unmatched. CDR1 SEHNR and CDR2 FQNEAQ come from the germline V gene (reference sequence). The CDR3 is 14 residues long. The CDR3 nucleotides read TGTGCCAGCAGCTTAGCAGGGACAGGGAACGAGCAGTACTTC. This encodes CASSLAGTGNEQYF.

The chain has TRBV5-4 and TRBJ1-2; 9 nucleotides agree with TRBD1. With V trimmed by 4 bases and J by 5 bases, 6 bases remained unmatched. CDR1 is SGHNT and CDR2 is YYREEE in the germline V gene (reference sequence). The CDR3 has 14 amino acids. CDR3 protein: CASSRNRGPYGYTF. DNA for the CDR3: TGTGCCAGCAGCCGCAACAGGGGGCCATATGGCTACACCTTC.

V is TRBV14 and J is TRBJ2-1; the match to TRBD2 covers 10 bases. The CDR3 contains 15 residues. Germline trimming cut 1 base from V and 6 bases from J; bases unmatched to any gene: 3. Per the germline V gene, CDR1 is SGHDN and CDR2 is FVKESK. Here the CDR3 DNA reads TGTGCCAGCAGCCAAGTTCCTAGCGGGAGCAATGAGCAGTTCTTC. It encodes CASSQVPSGSNEQFF.